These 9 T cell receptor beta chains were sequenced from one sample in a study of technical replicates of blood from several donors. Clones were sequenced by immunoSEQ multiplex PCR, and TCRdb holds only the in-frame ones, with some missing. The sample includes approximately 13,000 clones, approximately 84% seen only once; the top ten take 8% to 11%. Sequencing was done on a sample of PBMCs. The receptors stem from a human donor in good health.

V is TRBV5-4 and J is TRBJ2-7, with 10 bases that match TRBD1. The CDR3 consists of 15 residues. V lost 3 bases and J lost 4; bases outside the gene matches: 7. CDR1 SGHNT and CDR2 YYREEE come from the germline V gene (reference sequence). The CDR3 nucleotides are TGTGCCAGCAGCTACCGGGACAGGGGTGGATACGAGCAGTACTTC. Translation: CASSYRDRGGYEQYF.

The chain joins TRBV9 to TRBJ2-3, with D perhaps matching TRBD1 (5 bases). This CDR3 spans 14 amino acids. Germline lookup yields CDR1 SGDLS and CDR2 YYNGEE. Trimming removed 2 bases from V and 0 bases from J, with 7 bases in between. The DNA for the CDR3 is TGTGCCAGCAGCGTTCAGGGTAGCACAGATACGCAGTATTTT. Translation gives CASSVQGSTDTQYF.

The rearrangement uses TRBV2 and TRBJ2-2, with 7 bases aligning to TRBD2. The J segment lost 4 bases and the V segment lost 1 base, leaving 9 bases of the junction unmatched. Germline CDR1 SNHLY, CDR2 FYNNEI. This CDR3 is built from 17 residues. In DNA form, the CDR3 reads TGTGCCAGCAGTGAAGGGAGGGCGGGAGCCCGCACCGGGGAGCTGTTTTTT. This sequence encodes CASSEGRAGARTGELFF.

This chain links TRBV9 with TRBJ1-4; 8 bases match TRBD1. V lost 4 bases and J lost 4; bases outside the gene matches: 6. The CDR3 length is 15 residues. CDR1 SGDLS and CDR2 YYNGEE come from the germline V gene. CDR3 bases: TGTGCCAGCAGCCGAGGGGGACAGGTTAATGAAAAACTGTTTTTT. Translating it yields CASSRGGQVNEKLFF.

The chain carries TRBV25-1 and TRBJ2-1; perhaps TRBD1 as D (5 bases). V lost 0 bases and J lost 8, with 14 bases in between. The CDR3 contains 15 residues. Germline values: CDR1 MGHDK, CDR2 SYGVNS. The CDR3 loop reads CASSEYQAVRDEQFF. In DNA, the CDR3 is TGTGCCAGCAGTGAATATCAGGCGGTCAGGGATGAGCAGTTCTTC.

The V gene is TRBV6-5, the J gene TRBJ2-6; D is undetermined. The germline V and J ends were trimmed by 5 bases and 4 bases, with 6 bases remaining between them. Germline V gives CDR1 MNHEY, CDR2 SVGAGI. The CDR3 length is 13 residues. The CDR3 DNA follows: TGTGCCAGCAGTCGCGCGGGGGCCAACGTCCTGACTTTC. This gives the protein CASSRAGANVLTF.

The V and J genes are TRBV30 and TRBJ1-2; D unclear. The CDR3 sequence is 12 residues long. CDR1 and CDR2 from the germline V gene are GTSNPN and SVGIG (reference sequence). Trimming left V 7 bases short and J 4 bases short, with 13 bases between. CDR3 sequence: CAFPHRGYGYTF. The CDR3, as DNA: TGTGCCTTTCCCCACCGGGGCTATGGCTACACCTTC.

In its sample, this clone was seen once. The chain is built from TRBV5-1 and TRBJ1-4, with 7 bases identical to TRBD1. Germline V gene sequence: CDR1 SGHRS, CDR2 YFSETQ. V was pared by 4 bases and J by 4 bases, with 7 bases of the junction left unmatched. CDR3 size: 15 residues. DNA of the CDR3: TGCGCCAGCAGCCGTACAGGGGCCGTTAATGAAAAACTGTTTTTT. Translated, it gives CASSRTGAVNEKLFF.

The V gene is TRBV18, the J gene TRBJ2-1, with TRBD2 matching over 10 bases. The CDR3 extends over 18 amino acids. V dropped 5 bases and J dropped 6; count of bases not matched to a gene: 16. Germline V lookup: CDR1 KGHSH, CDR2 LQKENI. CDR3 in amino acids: CASSAGVRLAGVSNEQFF. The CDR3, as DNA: TGTGCCAGCTCAGCGGGGGTTCGACTAGCGGGCGTTAGCAATGAGCAGTTCTTC.